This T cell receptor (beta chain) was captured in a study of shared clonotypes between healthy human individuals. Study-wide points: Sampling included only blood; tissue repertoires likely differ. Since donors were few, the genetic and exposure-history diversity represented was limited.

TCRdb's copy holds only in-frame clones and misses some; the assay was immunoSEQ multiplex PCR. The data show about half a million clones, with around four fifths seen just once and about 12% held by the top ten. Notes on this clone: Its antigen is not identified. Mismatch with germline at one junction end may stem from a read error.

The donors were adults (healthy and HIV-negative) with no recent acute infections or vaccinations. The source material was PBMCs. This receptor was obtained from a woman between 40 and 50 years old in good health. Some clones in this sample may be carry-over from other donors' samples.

CDR3 sequence: CASSEWGRPDLYQLQHF. CDR3 nucleotides: TGTGCCAGCAGTGAGTGGGGAAGACCTGACCTTTATCAGCTCCAGCATTTT. V and J are TRBV2 and TRBJ1-5; D ambiguous. This CDR3 contains 17 residues. CDR1 is SNHLY, CDR2 FYNNEI, per germline.